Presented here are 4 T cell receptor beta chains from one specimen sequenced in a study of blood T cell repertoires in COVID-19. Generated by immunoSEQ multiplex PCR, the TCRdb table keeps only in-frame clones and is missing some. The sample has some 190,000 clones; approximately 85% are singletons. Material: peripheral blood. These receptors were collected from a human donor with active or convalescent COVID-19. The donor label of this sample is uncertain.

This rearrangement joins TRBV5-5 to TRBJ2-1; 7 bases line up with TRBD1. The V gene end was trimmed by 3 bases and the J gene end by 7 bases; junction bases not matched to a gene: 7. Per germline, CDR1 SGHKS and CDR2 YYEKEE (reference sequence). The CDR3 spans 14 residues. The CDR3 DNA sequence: TGTGCCAGCAGCTGGGGGACAGCCAAGAATGAGCAGTTCTTC. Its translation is CASSWGTAKNEQFF. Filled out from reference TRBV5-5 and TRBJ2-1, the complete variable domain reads DAGVTQSPTHLIKTRGQQVTLRCSPISGHKSVSWYQQVLGQGPQFIFQYYEKEERGRGNFPDRFSARQFPNYSSELNVNALLLGDSALYLCASSWGTAKNEQFFGPGTRLTVL.

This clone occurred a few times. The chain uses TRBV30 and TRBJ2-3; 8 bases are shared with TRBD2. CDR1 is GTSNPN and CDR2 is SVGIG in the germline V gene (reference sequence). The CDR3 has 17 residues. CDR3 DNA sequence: TGTGCGAGTCCCGGGCCCCAGGCAGCGGGAGGCACAGATACGCAGTATTTT. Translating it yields CASPGPQAAGGTDTQYF. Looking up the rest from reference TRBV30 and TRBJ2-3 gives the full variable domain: SQTIHQWPATLVQPVGSPLSLECTVEGTSNPNLYWYRQAAGRGLQLLFYSVGIGQISSEVPQNLSASRPQDRQFILSSKKLLLSDSGFYLCASPGPQAAGGTDTQYFGPGTRLTVL.

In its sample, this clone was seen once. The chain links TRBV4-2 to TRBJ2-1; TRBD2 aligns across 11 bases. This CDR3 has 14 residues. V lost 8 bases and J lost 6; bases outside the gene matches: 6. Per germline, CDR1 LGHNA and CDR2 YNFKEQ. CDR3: CASGGLAGPNEQFF. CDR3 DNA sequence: TGTGCCAGCGGTGGACTAGCGGGTCCCAATGAGCAGTTCTTC.

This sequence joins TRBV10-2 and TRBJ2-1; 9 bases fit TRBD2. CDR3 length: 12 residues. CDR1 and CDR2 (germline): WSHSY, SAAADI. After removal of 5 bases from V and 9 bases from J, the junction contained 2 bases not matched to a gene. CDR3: CASSSGRFEQFF. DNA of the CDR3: TGCGCCAGCAGTAGCGGGAGGTTTGAGCAGTTCTTC.